This T cell receptor (beta chain) was obtained from a study of blood T cell repertoires in COVID-19. As for the study in general: T cells, B-cell-depleted T cells, or PBMCs provided the cDNA or gDNA that served as material.

The table came from immunoSEQ multiplex PCR; TCRdb's copy has only in-frame clones and leaves some out. Among 470,000 or so clones listed, 80% to 90% were seen once. The V segment lost 6 bases and the J segment 5 bases; nucleotides outside the gene matches: 3. This CDR3 has 14 amino acids. Germline CDR1 reads LGHNA; CDR2 reads YSLEER. The material sequenced was peripheral blood. The chain recombines TRBV4-3 with TRBJ2-2; TRBD1 aligns across 10 bases. This clonotype was obtained from a human donor in a cohort sampled during active COVID-19. DNA of the CDR3: TGCGCCAGCAGTCGGACAGGGGGAACCGGGGAGCTGTTTTTT. It codes for CASSRTGGTGELFF.